The clone carrying this T cell receptor beta chain was observed a few times. The antigen remains undetermined. The CDR3 has 13 amino acids. The V gene's germline CDR1 is SQVTM and CDR2 ANQGSEA. V lost 4 bases to trimming and J lost 3 bases, with 10 bases between them. The PCR had 60 Vbeta and 13 Jbeta primers. Assay: immunoSEQ multiplex PCR; the TCRdb copy retains only in-frame clones and omits some. The sample yields some 190,000 clones, 70% to 90% seen once. The source of the sample is a study of cytomegalovirus exposure and HLA in healthy donors. Study conclusions and caveats: Most TCR sequences were seen very rarely across donors, but some public TCRs occurred in many. The authors judged a highly shared variant cluster likely a sequencing artifact.

The chain uses TRBV29-1 and TRBJ1-5; D is unclear. The TCR originated in a young woman in good health and CMV-seronegative. Sequenced input: PBMCs. The CDR3, as DNA: TGCAGCGTTGGAGAACACATCAATCAGCCCCAGCATTTT. This codes for CSVGEHINQPQHF.